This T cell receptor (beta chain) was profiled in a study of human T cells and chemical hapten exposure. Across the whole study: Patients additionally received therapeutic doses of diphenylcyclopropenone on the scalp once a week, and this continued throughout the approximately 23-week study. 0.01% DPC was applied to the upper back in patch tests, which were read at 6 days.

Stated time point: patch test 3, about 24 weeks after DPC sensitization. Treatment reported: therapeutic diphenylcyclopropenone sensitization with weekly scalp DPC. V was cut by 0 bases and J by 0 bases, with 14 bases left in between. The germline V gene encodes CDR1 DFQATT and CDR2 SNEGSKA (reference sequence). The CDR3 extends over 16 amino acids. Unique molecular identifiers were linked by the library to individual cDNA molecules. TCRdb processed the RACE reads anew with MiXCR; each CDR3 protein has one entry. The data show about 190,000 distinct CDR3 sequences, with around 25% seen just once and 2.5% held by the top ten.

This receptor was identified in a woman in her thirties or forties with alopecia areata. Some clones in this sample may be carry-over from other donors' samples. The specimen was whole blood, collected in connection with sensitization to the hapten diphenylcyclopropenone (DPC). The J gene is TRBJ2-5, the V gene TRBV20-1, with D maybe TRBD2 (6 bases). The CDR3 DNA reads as TGCAGTGCTAGAGATCTTAGCGGAGGGGACCAAGAGACCCAGTACTTC. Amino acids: CSARDLSGGDQETQYF.